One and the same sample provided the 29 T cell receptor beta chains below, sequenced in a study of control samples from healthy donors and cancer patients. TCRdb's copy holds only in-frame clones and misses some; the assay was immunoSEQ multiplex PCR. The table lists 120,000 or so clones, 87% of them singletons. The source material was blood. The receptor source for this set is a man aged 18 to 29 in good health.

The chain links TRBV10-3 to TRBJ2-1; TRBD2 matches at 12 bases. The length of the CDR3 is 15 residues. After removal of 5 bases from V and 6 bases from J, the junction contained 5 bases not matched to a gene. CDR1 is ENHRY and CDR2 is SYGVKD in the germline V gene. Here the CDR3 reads CAISLTSGRTNEQFF. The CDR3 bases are TGTGCCATCAGTTTAACTAGCGGGAGGACCAATGAGCAGTTCTTC.

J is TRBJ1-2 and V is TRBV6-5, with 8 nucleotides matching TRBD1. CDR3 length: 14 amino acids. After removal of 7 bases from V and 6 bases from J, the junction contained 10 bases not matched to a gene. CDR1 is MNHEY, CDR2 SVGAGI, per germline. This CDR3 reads CASTRTGSSNGYTF. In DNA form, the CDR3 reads TGTGCCAGCACAAGGACAGGGTCTAGTAATGGCTACACCTTC.

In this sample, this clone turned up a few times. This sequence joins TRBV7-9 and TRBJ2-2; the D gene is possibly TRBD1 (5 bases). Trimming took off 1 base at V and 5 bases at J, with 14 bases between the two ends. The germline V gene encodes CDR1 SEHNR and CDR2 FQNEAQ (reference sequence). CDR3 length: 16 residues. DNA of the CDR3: TGTGCCAGCAGCTTAGGGGGCGGACCAGGGACCGGGGAGCTGTTTTTT. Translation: CASSLGGGPGTGELFF.

CDR3 region: CATRTDTQYF. CDR3 DNA sequence: TGTGCCACCCGCACAGATACGCAGTATTTT. The rearrangement links TRBV6-5 to TRBJ2-3; D call uncertain. This CDR3 comprises 10 residues. Deletions cut 10 bases from V and 1 base from J, with 3 bases between. Germline V gives CDR1 MNHEY, CDR2 SVGAGI.

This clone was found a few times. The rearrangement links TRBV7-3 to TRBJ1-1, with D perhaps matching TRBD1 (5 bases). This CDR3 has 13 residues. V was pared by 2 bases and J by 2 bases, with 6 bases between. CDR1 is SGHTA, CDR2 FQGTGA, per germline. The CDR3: CASSLDSNTEAFF. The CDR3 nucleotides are TGTGCCAGCAGCTTAGACAGCAACACTGAAGCTTTCTTT.

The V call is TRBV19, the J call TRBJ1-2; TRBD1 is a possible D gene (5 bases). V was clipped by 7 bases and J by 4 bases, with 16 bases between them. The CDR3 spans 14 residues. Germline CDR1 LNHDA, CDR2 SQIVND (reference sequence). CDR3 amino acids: CASTFHGGVYGYTF. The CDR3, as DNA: TGTGCCAGTACCTTCCATGGAGGGGTCTATGGCTACACCTTC.

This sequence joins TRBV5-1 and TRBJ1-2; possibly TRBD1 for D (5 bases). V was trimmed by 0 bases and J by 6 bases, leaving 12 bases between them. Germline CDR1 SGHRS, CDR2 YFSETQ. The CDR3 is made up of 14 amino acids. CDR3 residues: CASSLERDVDGYTF. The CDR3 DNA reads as TGCGCCAGCAGCTTGGAGCGGGACGTCGATGGCTACACCTTC.

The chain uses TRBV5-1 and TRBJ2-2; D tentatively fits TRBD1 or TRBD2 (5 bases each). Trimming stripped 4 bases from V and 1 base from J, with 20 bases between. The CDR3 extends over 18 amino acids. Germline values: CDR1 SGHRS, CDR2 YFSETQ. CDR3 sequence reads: CASSQIPGDRGNTGELFF. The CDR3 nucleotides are TGCGCCAGCAGCCAGATACCCGGGGACCGAGGGAACACCGGGGAGCTGTTTTTT.

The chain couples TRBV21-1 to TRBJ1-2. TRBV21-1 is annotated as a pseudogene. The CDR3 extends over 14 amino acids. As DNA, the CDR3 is TGTGCCAGCAGCATGCCCAGGCGGGCACATGGCTACACCTTC. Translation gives CASSMPRRAHGYTF.

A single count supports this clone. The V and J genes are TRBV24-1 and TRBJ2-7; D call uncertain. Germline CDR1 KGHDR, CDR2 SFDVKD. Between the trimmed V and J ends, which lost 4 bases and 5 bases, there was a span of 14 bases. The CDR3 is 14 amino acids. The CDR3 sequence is CATSDVSYTHEQYF. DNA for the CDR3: TGTGCCACCAGTGACGTGTCTTACACCCACGAGCAGTACTTC.

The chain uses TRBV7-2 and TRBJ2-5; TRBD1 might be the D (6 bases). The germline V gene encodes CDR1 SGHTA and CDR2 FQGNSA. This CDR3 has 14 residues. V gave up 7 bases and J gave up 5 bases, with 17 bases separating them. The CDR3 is CASTRDKSSETQYF. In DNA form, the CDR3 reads TGTGCCAGCACCCGGGACAAATCATCCGAGACCCAGTACTTC.

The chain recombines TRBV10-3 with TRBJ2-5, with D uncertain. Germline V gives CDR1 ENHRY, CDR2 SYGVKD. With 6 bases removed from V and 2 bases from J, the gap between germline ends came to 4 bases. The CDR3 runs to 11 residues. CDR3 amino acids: CAIRGQETQYF. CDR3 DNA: TGTGCCATCAGGGGGCAAGAGACCCAGTACTTC.

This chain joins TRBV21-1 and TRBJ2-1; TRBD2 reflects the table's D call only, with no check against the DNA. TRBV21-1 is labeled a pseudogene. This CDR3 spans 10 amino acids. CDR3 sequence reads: CASSAAEQFF. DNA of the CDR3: TGTGCCAGCAGCGCGGCTGAGCAGTTCTTC.

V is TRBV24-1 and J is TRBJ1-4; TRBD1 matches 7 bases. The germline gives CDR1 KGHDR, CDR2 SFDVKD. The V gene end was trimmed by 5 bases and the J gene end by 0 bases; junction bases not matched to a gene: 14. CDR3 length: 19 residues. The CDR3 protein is CATSAGRDSKPATNEKLFF. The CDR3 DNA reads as TGTGCCACCAGTGCAGGGAGGGACAGCAAACCAGCAACTAATGAAAAACTGTTTTTT.

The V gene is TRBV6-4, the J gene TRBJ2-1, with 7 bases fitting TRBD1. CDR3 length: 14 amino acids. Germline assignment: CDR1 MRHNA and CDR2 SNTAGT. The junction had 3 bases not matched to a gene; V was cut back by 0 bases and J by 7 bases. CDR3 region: CASSDSNRGNEQFF. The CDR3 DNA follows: TGTGCCAGCAGTGACTCGAACAGGGGAAATGAGCAGTTCTTC.

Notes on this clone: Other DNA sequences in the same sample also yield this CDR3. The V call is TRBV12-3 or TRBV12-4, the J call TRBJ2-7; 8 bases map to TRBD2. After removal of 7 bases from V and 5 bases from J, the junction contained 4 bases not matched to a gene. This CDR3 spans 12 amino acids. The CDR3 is CASTPGGNEQYF. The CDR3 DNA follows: TGTGCCAGCACCCCGGGAGGGAACGAGCAGTACTTC.

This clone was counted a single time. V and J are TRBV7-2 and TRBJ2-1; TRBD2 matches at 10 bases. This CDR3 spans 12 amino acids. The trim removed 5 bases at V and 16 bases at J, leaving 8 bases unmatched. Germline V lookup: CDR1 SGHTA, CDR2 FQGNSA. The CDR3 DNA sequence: TGTGCCAGCAGCGCACTAGCGGGACTTATATTCTTC. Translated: CASSALAGLIFF.

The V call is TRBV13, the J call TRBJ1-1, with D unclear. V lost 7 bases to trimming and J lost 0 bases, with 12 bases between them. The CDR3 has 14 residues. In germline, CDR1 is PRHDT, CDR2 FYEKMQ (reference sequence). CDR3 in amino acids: CASNLRGMNTEAFF. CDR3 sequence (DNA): TGTGCCAGCAATCTCCGAGGCATGAACACTGAAGCTTTCTTT. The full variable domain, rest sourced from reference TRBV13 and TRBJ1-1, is AAGVIQSPRHLIKEKRETATLKCYPIPRHDTVYWYQQGPGQDPQFLISFYEKMQSDKGSIPDRFSAQQFSDYHSELNMSSLELGDSALYFCASNLRGMNTEAFFGQGTRLTVV.

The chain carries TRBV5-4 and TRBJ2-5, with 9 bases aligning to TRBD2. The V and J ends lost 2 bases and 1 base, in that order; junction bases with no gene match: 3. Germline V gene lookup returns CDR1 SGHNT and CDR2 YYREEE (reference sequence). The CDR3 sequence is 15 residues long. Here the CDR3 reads CASSLTSGRQETQYF. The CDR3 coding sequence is TGTGCCAGCAGCTTAACTAGCGGGCGCCAAGAGACCCAGTACTTC.

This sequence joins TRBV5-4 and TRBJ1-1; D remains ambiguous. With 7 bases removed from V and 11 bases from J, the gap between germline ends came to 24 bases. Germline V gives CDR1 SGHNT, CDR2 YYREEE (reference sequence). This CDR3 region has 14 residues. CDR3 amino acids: CASSAGGTVLEAFF. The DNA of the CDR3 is TGTGCCAGCTCAGCCGGAGGAACGGTCCTAGAGGCTTTCTTT.

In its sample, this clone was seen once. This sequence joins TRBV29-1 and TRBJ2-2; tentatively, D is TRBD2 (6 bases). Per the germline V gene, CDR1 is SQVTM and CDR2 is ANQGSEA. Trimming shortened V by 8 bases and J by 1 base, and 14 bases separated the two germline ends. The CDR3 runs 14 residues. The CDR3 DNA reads TGCAGCATCAAGGGAGGCGGGAACACCGGGGAGCTGTTTTTT. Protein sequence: CSIKGGGNTGELFF.

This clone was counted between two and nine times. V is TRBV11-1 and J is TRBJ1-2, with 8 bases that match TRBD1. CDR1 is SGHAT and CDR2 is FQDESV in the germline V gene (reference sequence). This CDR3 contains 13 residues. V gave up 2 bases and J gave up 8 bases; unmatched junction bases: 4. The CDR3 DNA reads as TGTGCCAGCAGCTTACCCCAGGGGGCCGGCTACACCTTC. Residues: CASSLPQGAGYTF.

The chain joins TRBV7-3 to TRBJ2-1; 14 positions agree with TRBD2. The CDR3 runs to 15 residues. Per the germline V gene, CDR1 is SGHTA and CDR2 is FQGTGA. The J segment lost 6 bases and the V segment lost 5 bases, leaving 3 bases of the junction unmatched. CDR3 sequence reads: CASSAGLAGGNEQFF. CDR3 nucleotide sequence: TGTGCCAGCAGCGCTGGACTAGCGGGAGGCAATGAGCAGTTCTTC.

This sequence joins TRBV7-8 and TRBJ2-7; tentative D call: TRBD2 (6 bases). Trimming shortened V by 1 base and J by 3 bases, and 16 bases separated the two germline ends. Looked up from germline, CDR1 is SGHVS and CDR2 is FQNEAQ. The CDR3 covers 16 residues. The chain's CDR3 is CASSLVEAGRSYEQYF. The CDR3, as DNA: TGTGCCAGCAGCTTAGTCGAAGCGGGCAGGAGCTACGAGCAGTACTTC.

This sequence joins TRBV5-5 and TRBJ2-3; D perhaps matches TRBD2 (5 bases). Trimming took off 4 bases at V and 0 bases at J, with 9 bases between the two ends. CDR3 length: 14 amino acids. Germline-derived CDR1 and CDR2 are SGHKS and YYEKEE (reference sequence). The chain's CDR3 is CASSLSGSTDTQYF. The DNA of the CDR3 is TGTGCCAGCAGCCTGAGCGGTAGCACAGATACGCAGTATTTT.

CDR3 sequence reads: CASSRGQEGNTIYF. The CDR3 region has the DNA TGTGCCAGCAGTCGGGGACAGGAAGGCAACACCATATATTTT. J is TRBJ1-3 and V is TRBV6-5; 8 bases are shared with TRBD1. Germline trimming cut 5 bases from V and 7 bases from J; bases unmatched to any gene: 7. The V gene's germline CDR1 is MNHEY and CDR2 SVGAGI. This CDR3 comprises 14 residues.

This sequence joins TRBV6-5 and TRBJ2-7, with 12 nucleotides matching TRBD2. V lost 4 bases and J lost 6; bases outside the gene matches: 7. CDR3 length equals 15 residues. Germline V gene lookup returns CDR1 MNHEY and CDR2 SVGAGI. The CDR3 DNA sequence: TGTGCCAGCAGTTTCGGACTAGCGGGATTTGTCGAGCAGTACTTC. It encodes CASSFGLAGFVEQYF.

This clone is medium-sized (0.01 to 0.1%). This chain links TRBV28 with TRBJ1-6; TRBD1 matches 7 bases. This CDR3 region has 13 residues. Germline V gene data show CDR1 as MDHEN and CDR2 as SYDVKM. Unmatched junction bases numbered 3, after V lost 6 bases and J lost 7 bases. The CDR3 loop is CASSHRGNSPLHF. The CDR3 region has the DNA TGTGCCAGCAGCCACAGGGGAAATTCACCCCTCCACTTT.

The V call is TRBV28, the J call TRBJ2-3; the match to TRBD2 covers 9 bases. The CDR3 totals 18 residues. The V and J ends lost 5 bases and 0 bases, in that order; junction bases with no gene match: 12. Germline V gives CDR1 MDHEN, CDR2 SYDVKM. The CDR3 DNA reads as TGTGCCAGCAGTCCGAGCGGGAGGAGAAGTGTTAGCACAGATACGCAGTATTTT. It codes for CASSPSGRRSVSTDTQYF.